These 24 T cell receptor beta chains came from one sample sequenced in a study of cytomegalovirus exposure and HLA in healthy donors. Both 60 Vbeta primers and 13 Jbeta primers went into the PCR. Assay used: immunoSEQ multiplex PCR; TCRdb lists only in-frame clones, some missing. The sample has fewer than 150,000 clones; 65% to 85% are singletons. Material for sequencing was PBMCs. The receptors shown here come from a woman in her 30s in good health and CMV-seropositive.

This sequence joins TRBV2 and TRBJ2-1; 9 nucleotides match TRBD1. V lost 4 bases and J lost 7; bases outside the gene matches: 8. The CDR3 loop spans 15 amino acids. Germline V gives CDR1 SNHLY, CDR2 FYNNEI. The CDR3 reads CASSVQGQGSNEQFF. CDR3 bases: TGTGCCAGCAGTGTGCAGGGACAGGGATCAAATGAGCAGTTCTTC.

This sequence joins TRBV7-9 and TRBJ1-5, with TRBD1 matching 7 bases. After removal of 2 bases from V and 3 bases from J, the junction contained 1 base not matched to a gene. Germline CDR1 SEHNR, CDR2 FQNEAQ (reference sequence). The CDR3 is 14 residues long. The CDR3 bases are TGTGCCAGCAGCTTAACAGGGGACAATCAGCCCCAGCATTTT. This translates into CASSLTGDNQPQHF.

J is TRBJ2-3 and V is TRBV7-9, with TRBD1 identical over 8 bases. J gave up 0 bases and V 1 base, and 0 bases lay outside the gene matches. CDR1 is SEHNR and CDR2 is FQNEAQ in the germline V gene (reference sequence). The CDR3 has 15 amino acids. The CDR3 sequence is CASSLGTGSTDTQYF. In DNA form, the CDR3 reads TGTGCCAGCAGCTTAGGGACAGGGAGCACAGATACGCAGTATTTT.

The genes are TRBV30 and TRBJ2-7; the match to TRBD2 covers 9 bases. V lost 0 bases to trimming and J lost 5 bases; unmatched junction nucleotides: 2. In germline, CDR1 is GTSNPN, CDR2 SVGIG (reference sequence). CDR3 length: 13 amino acids. Written as DNA, the CDR3 is TGTGCCTGGAGTGTCGTAGCGGGAGACGAGCAGTACTTC. It codes for CAWSVVAGDEQYF.

The chain employs TRBV5-1 and TRBJ2-1; TRBD1 aligns across 7 bases. The CDR3 totals 14 residues. The ends lost 7 bases at V and 4 bases at J; junction bases unmatched: 8. Germline CDR1 reads SGHRS; CDR2 reads YFSETQ. The CDR3 coding sequence is TGCGCCAGCGGACCCGGACAGGTATACAATGAGCAGTTCTTC. This sequence encodes CASGPGQVYNEQFF.

The V and J genes are TRBV28 and TRBJ2-7, with 9 bases lining up with TRBD2. Trimming removed 6 bases from V and 3 bases from J; junction bases left unmatched: 6. In germline, CDR1 is MDHEN, CDR2 SYDVKM. The CDR3 spans 14 residues. The DNA for the CDR3 is TGTGCCAGCAGAATTAGCGGGGGCTACTACGAGCAGTACTTC. Its translation is CASRISGGYYEQYF. Complete variable domain (other parts from reference TRBV28 and TRBJ2-7): DVKVTQSSRYLVKRTGEKVFLECVQDMDHENMFWYRQDPGLGLRLIYFSYDVKMKEKGDIPEGYSVSREKKERFSLILESASTNQTSMYLCASRISGGYYEQYFGPGTRLTVT.

V gene TRBV15 combines with J gene TRBJ1-5; 11 bases line up with TRBD1. Germline CDR1 LNHNV, CDR2 YYDKDF (reference sequence). The CDR3 loop spans 16 amino acids. The ends lost 1 base at V and 4 bases at J; junction bases unmatched: 3. In DNA, the CDR3 is TGTGCCACCAGCAGAGTAGGGACAGGGGGTAATCAGCCCCAGCATTTT. It translates to CATSRVGTGGNQPQHF.

The chain combines TRBV29-1 with TRBJ2-5; 9 nucleotides align to TRBD2. The CDR3 covers 13 residues. V was pared by 2 bases and J by 3 bases, with 1 base of the junction left unmatched. Germline-derived CDR1 and CDR2 are SQVTM and ANQGSEA. CDR3 nucleotides: TGCAGCGTTGAACGGACTAGCGAAGAGACCCAGTACTTC. This codes for CSVERTSEETQYF.

This clone has only a few counts. The chain uses TRBV18 and TRBJ2-3; 10 nucleotides match TRBD2. The CDR3 has 16 amino acids. The J segment lost 6 bases and the V segment lost 2 bases, leaving 8 bases of the junction unmatched. CDR1 and CDR2 (germline): KGHSH, LQKENI. CDR3 protein: CASSPMVAGGTDTQYF. CDR3 in DNA: TGTGCCAGCTCACCAATGGTAGCGGGGGGAACGGATACGCAGTATTTT.

This clone was found a few times. This chain joins TRBV6-1 and TRBJ2-5, with 7 bases matching TRBD1. Germline loops: CDR1 MNHNS, CDR2 SASEGT. This CDR3 has 14 amino acids. The ends lost 4 bases at V and 5 bases at J; junction bases unmatched: 7. CDR3 sequence (DNA): TGTGCCAGCAGTGTACAGGGGTACTGGGAGACCCAGTACTTC. It translates to CASSVQGYWETQYF.

This chain links TRBV7-2 with TRBJ1-2; TRBD1 is a possible D gene (6 bases). The CDR3 is 16 amino acids. Trimming left V 0 bases short and J 3 bases short, with 14 bases between. Germline lookup yields CDR1 SGHTA and CDR2 FQGNSA. CDR3 protein: CASSLAPGGADYGYTF. In DNA, the CDR3 is TGTGCCAGCAGCTTAGCCCCGGGGGGGGCGGACTATGGCTACACCTTC.

This clone occurred a few times. The chain couples TRBV5-5 to TRBJ1-1, with D possibly being TRBD1 (5 bases). CDR3 length: 11 residues. Germline loops: CDR1 SGHKS, CDR2 YYEKEE (reference sequence). V was pared by 2 bases and J by 8 bases, with 7 bases between. The CDR3 sequence: CASSFRGEAFF. CDR3 coding DNA: TGTGCCAGCAGCTTCCGGGGGGAAGCTTTCTTT.

The rearrangement joins TRBV29-1 to TRBJ1-1; 7 positions agree with TRBD1. The CDR3 runs 13 residues. Per the germline V gene, CDR1 is SQVTM and CDR2 is ANQGSEA. V dropped 7 bases and J dropped 3; count of bases not matched to a gene: 8. The CDR3 bases are TGCAGCGCGAACAGGGGCGATGACACTGAAGCTTTCTTT. As protein: CSANRGDDTEAFF.

The chain uses TRBV10-3 and TRBJ2-1, with TRBD2 matching 13 bases. The J segment lost 2 bases and the V segment lost 3 bases, leaving 4 bases of the junction unmatched. This CDR3 comprises 17 residues. Germline assignment: CDR1 ENHRY and CDR2 SYGVKD. This chain's CDR3 is CAISEPGLAGTYNEQFF. In DNA form, the CDR3 reads TGTGCCATCAGTGAACCGGGACTAGCGGGAACCTACAATGAGCAGTTCTTC.

CDR3 coding DNA: TGCGCCAGCAGCCAGAATGACGCTCCGGGGGCTAATGAAAAACTGTTTTTT. It codes for CASSQNDAPGANEKLFF. The rearrangement joins TRBV4-1 to TRBJ1-4; D possibly corresponds to TRBD1 (5 bases). Germline V gene data show CDR1 as MGHRA and CDR2 as YSYEKL. Trimming cost V 3 bases and J 3 bases, with 17 bases left between them. The CDR3 is 17 amino acids.

The chain employs TRBV5-1 and TRBJ1-1; D gene ambiguous. The germline gives CDR1 SGHRS, CDR2 YFSETQ. The CDR3 spans 16 residues. Trimming removed 1 base from V and 4 bases from J, with 17 bases in between. The CDR3 protein is CASSLMVPGGGTEAFF. As DNA, the CDR3 is TGCGCCAGCAGCTTGATGGTTCCAGGAGGAGGCACTGAAGCTTTCTTT.

The V and J genes are TRBV19 and TRBJ1-5; D perhaps matches TRBD1 (5 bases). Deletions cut 9 bases from V and 7 bases from J, with 16 bases between. In germline, CDR1 is LNHDA, CDR2 SQIVND (reference sequence). This CDR3 region has 13 residues. DNA for the CDR3: TGTGCCAGCTCCGGGACTCCTCTCCAGCCCCAGCATTTT. This gives the protein CASSGTPLQPQHF.

The CDR3 bases are TGCGCCAGCAGCTTCCGACAGGGCGGCTCCTACGAGCAGTACTTC. Translated: CASSFRQGGSYEQYF. V gene TRBV5-1 combines with J gene TRBJ2-7; TRBD1 aligns across 7 bases. The CDR3 consists of 15 residues. Germline values: CDR1 SGHRS, CDR2 YFSETQ. The junction had 5 bases not matched to a gene; V was cut back by 2 bases and J by 0 bases.

The V call is TRBV6-5, the J call TRBJ2-7; TRBD1 aligns across 12 bases. This CDR3 contains 14 residues. Germline values: CDR1 MNHEY, CDR2 SVGAGI. Unmatched junction bases numbered 6, after V lost 5 bases and J lost 7 bases. The CDR3 DNA is TGTGCCAGCAGTGGGACAGGGGGCGGGGGAGAGCAGTACTTC. It encodes CASSGTGGGGEQYF.

V and J are TRBV2 and TRBJ2-7; D is perhaps TRBD1 (6 bases). Trimming took 7 bases from V and 1 from J, leaving 11 bases between them. From germline, CDR1 is SNHLY and CDR2 FYNNEI. The CDR3 runs 13 residues. The CDR3 protein is CASNRVVSYEQYF. The CDR3 DNA reads TGTGCCAGCAACAGGGTGGTATCCTACGAGCAGTACTTC.

The rearrangement links TRBV2 to TRBJ2-3, with 7 positions matching TRBD2. The germline CDR1 and CDR2 sequences are SNHLY and FYNNEI. The CDR3 consists of 14 residues. The ends lost 8 bases at V and 4 bases at J; junction bases unmatched: 9. The CDR3, as DNA: TGTGCCAGCGGGGTCGGGGGGAGCGCAGATACGCAGTATTTT. It specifies CASGVGGSADTQYF.

This clone occurred a few times. The chain joins TRBV30 to TRBJ2-3, with TRBD2 identical over 16 bases. V lost 8 bases to trimming and J lost 5 bases; unmatched junction nucleotides: 10. Germline CDR1 GTSNPN, CDR2 SVGIG (reference sequence). The CDR3 extends over 16 amino acids. The DNA of the CDR3 is TGTGCCAGATCACCGGGACTAGCGGGAGGGAGAGATACGCAGTATTTT. It specifies CARSPGLAGGRDTQYF.

This clone was counted between two and nine times. The chain joins TRBV11-3 to TRBJ2-2; no definite D call. Germline lookup yields CDR1 SGHNT and CDR2 YENEEA. This CDR3 comprises 17 residues. V gave up 0 bases and J gave up 1 base, with 12 bases separating them. This CDR3 is CASSLDIWLLNTGELFF. DNA for the CDR3: TGTGCCAGCAGCTTAGATATTTGGCTTCTGAACACCGGGGAGCTGTTTTTT.

V is TRBV4-2 and J is TRBJ1-1, with a tentative D call TRBD1 (6 bases). The V end lost 0 bases, the J end lost 1 base, and 12 bases lay between the germline ends. The CDR3 consists of 16 residues. CDR1 LGHNA and CDR2 YNFKEQ come from the germline V gene. The CDR3 DNA reads TGTGCCAGCAGCCAAGAGGGGCAGGGGCCGAACACTGAAGCTTTCTTT. Translation: CASSQEGQGPNTEAFF.